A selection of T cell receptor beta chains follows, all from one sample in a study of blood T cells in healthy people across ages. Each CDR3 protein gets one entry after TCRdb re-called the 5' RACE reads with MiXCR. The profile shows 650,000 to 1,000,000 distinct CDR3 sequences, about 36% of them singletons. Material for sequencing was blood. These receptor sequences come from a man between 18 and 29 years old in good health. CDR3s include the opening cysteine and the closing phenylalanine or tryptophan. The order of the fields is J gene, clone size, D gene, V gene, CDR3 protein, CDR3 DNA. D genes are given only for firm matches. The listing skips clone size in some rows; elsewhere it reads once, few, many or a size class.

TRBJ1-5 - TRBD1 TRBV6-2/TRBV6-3 CASRNGRGLVQPQHF TGTGCCAGCAGGAACGGGAGGGGGCTGGTCCAGCCCCAGCATTTT
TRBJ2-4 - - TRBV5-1 CASTRLGRQENIQYF TGCGCCAGCACCCGACTCGGACGACAAGAAAACATTCAGTACTTC
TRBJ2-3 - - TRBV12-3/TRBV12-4 CASSFVTDTQYF TGTGCCAGCAGTTTTGTCACAGATACGCAGTATTTT
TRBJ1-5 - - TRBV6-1 CASYPTEWGAGSAQHF TGTGCCAGCTATCCAACAGAATGGGGAGCAGGGTCAGCCCAGCATTTT
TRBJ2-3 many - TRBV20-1 CSARLGRNTQYF TGCAGTGCTAGACTAGGGCGGAATACGCAGTATTTT
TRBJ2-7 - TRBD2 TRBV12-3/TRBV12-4 CASRQLAGAPRSYNEQYF TGTGCCAGCAGGCAACTAGCGGGGGCGCCCCGCTCCTACAATGAGCAGTACTTC
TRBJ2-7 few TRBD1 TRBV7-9 CASSPKDRGRQGLYEQYF TGTGCCAGCAGTCCCAAAGACAGGGGGCGCCAGGGGCTCTACGAGCAGTACTTC
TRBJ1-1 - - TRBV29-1 CSVVWGAGRTEAFF TGCAGCGTTGTTTGGGGGGCGGGTCGGACTGAAGCTTTCTTT
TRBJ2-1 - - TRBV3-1 CASSQERIGYNEQFF TGTGCCAGCAGCCAAGAAAGGATAGGGTATAATGAGCAGTTCTTC
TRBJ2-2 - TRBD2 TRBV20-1 CSARDRLQRGGRSTGELFF TGCAGTGCTAGAGATAGACTCCAGCGGGGGGGCCGTAGCACCGGGGAGCTGTTTTTT
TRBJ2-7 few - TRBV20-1 CSARERGRNPYEQYF TGCAGTGCTAGAGAGAGGGGGAGAAACCCCTACGAGCAGTACTTC
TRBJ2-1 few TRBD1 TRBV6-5 CASTPTGFYNEQFF TGTGCCAGCACCCCGACAGGGTTTTACAATGAGCAGTTCTTC
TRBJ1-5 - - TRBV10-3 CAIQTLGQPQHF TGTGCCATCCAGACCCTAGGACAGCCCCAGCATTTT
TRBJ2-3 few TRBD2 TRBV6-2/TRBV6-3 CASSPTSGGAPDTQYF TGTGCCAGCAGTCCGACTAGCGGGGGGGCCCCAGATACGCAGTATTTT
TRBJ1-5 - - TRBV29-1 CSVELARNQPQHF TGCAGCGTTGAGTTAGCAAGAAATCAGCCCCAGCATTTT
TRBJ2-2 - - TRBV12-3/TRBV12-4 CASSLSGRGELFF TGTGCCAGCAGTTTATCGGGTCGAGGGGAGCTGTTTTTT
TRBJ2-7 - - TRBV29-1 CSVAGEGYEQYF TGCAGCGTTGCAGGGGAAGGCTACGAGCAGTACTTC
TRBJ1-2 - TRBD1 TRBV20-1 CSAADRANYGYTF TGCAGTGCCGCGGACAGGGCTAACTATGGCTACACCTTC
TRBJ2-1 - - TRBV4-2 CASSQDPSGYNEQFF TGTGCCAGCAGCCAAGATCCAAGCGGGTACAATGAGCAGTTCTTC
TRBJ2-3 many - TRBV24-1 CATSDLDPPDTQYF TGTGCCACCAGTGATTTGGACCCCCCAGATACGCAGTATTTT
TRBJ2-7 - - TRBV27 CASSWAGPLYEQYF TGTGCCAGCAGTTGGGCAGGCCCTTTATACGAGCAGTACTTC
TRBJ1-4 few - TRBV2 CASSEPRRSEKLFF TGTGCCAGCAGTGAACCTCGACGGTCGGAAAAACTGTTTTTT
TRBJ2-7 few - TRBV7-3 CASSLDLGHNEQYF TGTGCCAGCAGCTTAGACCTGGGACACAATGAGCAGTACTTC
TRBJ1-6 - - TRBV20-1 CSARVTASGGNSPLHF TGCAGTGCTAGGGTTACAGCGTCTGGTGGTAATTCACCCCTCCACTTT
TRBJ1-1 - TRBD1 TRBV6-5 CASSPRPGTGDTEAFF TGTGCCAGCAGTCCCCGACCCGGGACAGGGGACACTGAAGCTTTCTTT
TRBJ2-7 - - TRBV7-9 CASSLPRGQGYEQYF TGTGCCAGCAGCTTACCCCGGGGACAAGGCTACGAGCAGTACTTC
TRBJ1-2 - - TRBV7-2 CASSPWGYTF TGTGCCAGCAGCCCCTGGGGCTACACCTTC
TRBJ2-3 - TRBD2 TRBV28 CASSPWDRYGLGSTDTQYF TGTGCCAGCAGTCCTTGGGACCGCTACGGACTAGGTAGCACAGATACGCAGTATTTT
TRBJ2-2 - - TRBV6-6 CASHKNRNTGELFF TGTGCCAGCCACAAAAACAGGAACACCGGGGAGCTGTTTTTT
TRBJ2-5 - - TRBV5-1 CASSSGTGRTEETQYF TGCGCCAGCAGCTCCGGCACCGGCAGGACAGAAGAGACCCAGTACTTC
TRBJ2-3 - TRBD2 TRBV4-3 CASSQESGTSPTDTQYF TGCGCCAGCAGCCAAGAGAGTGGGACTAGCCCCACAGATACGCAGTATTTT
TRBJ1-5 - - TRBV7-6 CASSLESGVNSNQPQHF TGTGCCAGCAGCTTAGAGTCGGGAGTTAATAGCAATCAGCCCCAGCATTTT
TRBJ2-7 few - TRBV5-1 CASSGTPQSLTYEQYF TGCGCCAGCTCCGGTACACCCCAGAGCCTTACCTACGAGCAGTACTTC
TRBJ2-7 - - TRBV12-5 CASGPLGPYEQYF TGTGCTAGTGGGCCACTCGGACCCTACGAGCAGTACTTC
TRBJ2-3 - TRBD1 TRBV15 CATSRATRTGMVDTQYF TGTGCCACCAGCAGAGCTACTAGGACAGGGATGGTGGATACGCAGTATTTT
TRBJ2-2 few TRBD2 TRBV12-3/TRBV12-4 CASSLNGLVNTGELFF TGTGCCAGCAGTTTAAACGGACTAGTGAACACCGGGGAGCTGTTTTTT
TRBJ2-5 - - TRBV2 CATNKGLLSKETQYF TGTGCCACCAACAAAGGGCTCCTCTCAAAAGAGACCCAGTACTTC
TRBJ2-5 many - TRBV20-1 CSAIKQETQYF TGCAGTGCTATCAAGCAAGAGACCCAGTACTTC
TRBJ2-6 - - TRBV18 CAGSPPGANVLTF TGTGCCGGCTCACCACCTGGGGCCAACGTCCTGACTTTC
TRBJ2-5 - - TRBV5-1 CASSLEGGALLGGEKNEQYF TGCGCCAGCAGCTTGGAAGGTGGGGCACTCCTTGGAGGGGAAAAAAATGAGCAGTACTTC
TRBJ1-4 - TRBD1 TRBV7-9 CASSADRGREKLFF TGTGCCAGCAGCGCCGACAGGGGCAGGGAAAAACTGTTTTTT
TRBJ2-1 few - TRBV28 CASRDFSYNEQFF TGTGCCAGCCGGGACTTCTCCTACAATGAGCAGTTCTTC
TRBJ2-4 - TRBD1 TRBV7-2 CASSPWGQGNIQYF TGTGCCAGCAGCCCCTGGGGACAGGGAAACATTCAGTACTTC
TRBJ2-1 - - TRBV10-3 CAISESKVVAAIQETQFF TGTGCCATCAGTGAGTCGAAGGTGGTAGCGGCCATCCAAGAGACCCAGTTCTTC
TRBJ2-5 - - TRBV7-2 CASTRGAGYGNEQYF TGTGCCAGCACCAGGGGGGCCGGGTATGGCAATGAGCAGTACTTC
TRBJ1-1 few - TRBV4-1 CASSQRPFEGNTEAFF TGCGCCAGCAGCCAACGCCCTTTTGAGGGGAACACTGAAGCTTTCTTT
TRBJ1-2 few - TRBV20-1 CSARATVNYGYTF TGCAGTGCTAGGGCGACAGTTAACTATGGCTACACCTTC
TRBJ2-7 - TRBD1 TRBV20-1 CSAEPTGDSSYEQYF TGCAGTGCTGAACCAACAGGGGACAGCTCCTACGAGCAGTACTTC
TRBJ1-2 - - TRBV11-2 CASSLNTAAGAGYTF TGTGCCAGCAGCTTAAATACGGCCGCGGGAGCGGGCTACACCTTC
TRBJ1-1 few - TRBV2 CASNVDLWDNEAFF TGTGCCAGCAATGTAGATCTGTGGGACAATGAAGCTTTCTTT
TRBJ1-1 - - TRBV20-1 CSASSDGPGAFF TGCAGTGCTAGTTCGGACGGCCCGGGGGCTTTCTTT
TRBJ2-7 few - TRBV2 CASILRGRYYEQYF TGTGCCAGCATCCTACGGGGGAGATACTACGAGCAGTACTTC
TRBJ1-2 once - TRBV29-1 CSIDTAGYTF TGCAGCATTGATACGGCAGGCTACACCTTC
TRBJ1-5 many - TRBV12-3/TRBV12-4 CASSFLDQPQHF TGTGCCAGCAGTTTTTTAGATCAGCCCCAGCATTTT
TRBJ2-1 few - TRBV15 CATTKSSYNEQFF TGTGCCACCACTAAGAGCTCCTACAATGAGCAGTTCTTC
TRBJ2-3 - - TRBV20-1 CSARDLNRRGGTADTQYF TGCAGTGCTAGAGATTTGAACCGCCGCGGCGGGACCGCAGATACGCAGTATTTT
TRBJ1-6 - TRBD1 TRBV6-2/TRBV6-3 CASSPGQGHYLNSPLHF TGTGCCAGCAGTCCGGGACAGGGACACTATCTGAATTCACCCCTCCACTTT
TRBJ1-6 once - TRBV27 CASSFRGLTDSPLHF TGTGCCAGCAGTTTCAGGGGCTTAACGGATTCACCCCTCCACTTT
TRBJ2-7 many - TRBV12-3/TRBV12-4 CASSSRGTYEQYF TGTGCCAGCAGCAGCCGGGGCACCTACGAGCAGTACTTC
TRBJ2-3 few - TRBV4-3 CASSQAYTSTDTQYF TGCGCCAGCAGCCAAGCCTACACTAGCACAGATACGCAGTATTTT